The TCR beta chain described here comes from a study of blood T cell repertoires in COVID-19. Germline CDR1 and CDR2: LNHDA and SQIVND (reference sequence). The ends were cut back, 11 bases at V and 1 base at J, with 14 bases in the middle. The CDR3 loop spans 13 amino acids. The table came from immunoSEQ multiplex PCR; TCRdb's copy has only in-frame clones and leaves some out. In the table there are about 430,000 clones, 88% of which are singletons. The receptor's source is a young woman who had been exposed to COVID-19. The rearrangement joins TRBV19 to TRBJ1-1; perhaps TRBD1 as D (5 bases). Sequenced material: PBMCs or T cells enriched from blood (not recorded which). The CDR3 DNA reads as TGTGCCCCGTCGGACACAGGGAACACTGAAGCTTTCTTT. This encodes CAPSDTGNTEAFF.